The rows below give T cell receptor beta chains drawn from one sample of a study of shared clonotypes between healthy human individuals. TCRdb keeps only in-frame clones here, not all; method: immunoSEQ multiplex PCR. The sample lists 900,000 to 1,200,000 clones, around 78% occurring once. Sequencing was performed on memory CD4+ T cells from PBMCs. Receptors originate from a man in his late teens or twenties in good health. Some clones in this sample may be carry-over from other donors' samples. The CDR3 runs from the conserved cysteine through the conserved F or W. D genes are given only for firm matches.

>15|TRBV18|.|TRBJ1-1
CASSPIRPGNTEAFF
>14|TRBV7-2|.|TRBJ2-7
CASSLRTGSYEQYF
>15|TRBV28|.|TRBJ2-1
CASGRSGPTINEQFF
>15|TRBV27|.|TRBJ2-5
CASSLRPFPQETQYF
>13|TRBV5-4|TRBD1|TRBJ1-2
CASSEDRVGGYTF
>15|TRBV18|TRBD1|TRBJ1-3
CASSPDRVAGNTIYF
>15|TRBV6-5|.|TRBJ2-7
CASKREDRLSYEQYF
>11|TRBV18|TRBD1|TRBJ1-2
CASSTGQAATF
>14|TRBV6-5|.|TRBJ1-1
CASSQDRWNTEAFF
>15|TRBV5-1|TRBD2|TRBJ2-1
CASSSGDYGVNEQFF
>12|TRBV28|.|TRBJ1-2
CASRARGYGYTF
>14|TRBV29-1|.|TRBJ2-3
CSVIPGGSTDTQYF
>17|TRBV7-6|TRBD2|TRBJ2-1
CASSSYGTSGGYNEQFF
>16|TRBV15|TRBD1|TRBJ1-3
CATSRGGQASGNTIYF
>15|TRBV19|TRBD2|TRBJ2-3
CASSSRTRLLDTQYF
>12|TRBV6-6|.|TRBJ1-1
CASSYGSTEAFF
>16|TRBV19|.|TRBJ1-5
CASSPLGGKSNQPQHF
>14|TRBV30|.|TRBJ1-1
CASSDGGSETEAFF
>16|TRBV5-1|.|TRBJ1-2
CASSAETFRGNYGYTF
>16|TRBV4-1|.|TRBJ1-3
CASSPTGVRSGNTIYF
>16|TRBV11-1|.|TRBJ2-1
CASSLEQYGAYNEQFF
>15|TRBV19|TRBD2|TRBJ2-7
CASSILAGGPGEQYF
>14|TRBV28|TRBD1|TRBJ1-2
CASSTSGTGYGYTF
>18|TRBV19|.|TRBJ1-4
CASSRRVDVLSTNEKLFF
>15|TRBV7-8|TRBD1|TRBJ1-1
CASSLDPGGDTEAFF
>16|TRBV28|.|TRBJ2-5
CASSLSPRGYQETQYF
>14|TRBV5-1|TRBD1|TRBJ1-4
CASSSGTGLEKLFF
>18|TRBV5-1|.|TRBJ1-4
CASSLAGAGRATNEKLFF
>12|TRBV19|.|TRBJ1-2
CASRDLTVGYTF
>14|TRBV6-4|.|TRBJ2-1
CASSDSWQSNEQFF
>13|TRBV2|.|TRBJ1-1
CASNLDQNTEAFF
>14|TRBV30|.|TRBJ1-5
CARRVPTYNQPQHF
>17|TRBV4-1|.|TRBJ2-2
CASSQDAVSTNTGELFF
>16|TRBV25-1|.|TRBJ2-4
CASSDFSGVRGNIQYF
>20|TRBV21-1|.|TRBJ2-7
CASTRKGARVSRPQRWEQYF
>15|TRBV6-1|TRBD2|TRBJ2-1
CASSDRGTSYNEQFF
>15|TRBV7-8|.|TRBJ2-7
CASSLGRLGGDEQYF
>16|TRBV11-2|TRBD2|TRBJ2-1
CASSELAGARYNEQFF
>14|TRBV5-6|.|TRBJ2-4
CASSLWVAKNIQYF
>16|TRBV7-9|TRBD2|TRBJ2-5
CASSVPTSGSVGTQYF
>15|TRBV2|TRBD1|TRBJ1-5
CASSSQGSTIEPQHF
>13|TRBV28|.|TRBJ1-1
CAGSFTGPPEALF